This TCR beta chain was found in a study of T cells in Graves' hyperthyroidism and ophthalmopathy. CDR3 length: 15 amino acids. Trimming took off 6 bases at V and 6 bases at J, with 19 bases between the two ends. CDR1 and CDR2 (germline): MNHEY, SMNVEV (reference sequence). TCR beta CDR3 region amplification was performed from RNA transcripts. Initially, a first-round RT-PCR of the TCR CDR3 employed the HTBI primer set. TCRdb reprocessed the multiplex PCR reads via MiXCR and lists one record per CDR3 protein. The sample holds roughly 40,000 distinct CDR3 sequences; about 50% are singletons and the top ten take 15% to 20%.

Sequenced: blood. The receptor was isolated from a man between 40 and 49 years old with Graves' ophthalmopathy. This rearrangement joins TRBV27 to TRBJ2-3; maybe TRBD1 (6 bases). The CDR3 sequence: CASSDTQGSIDTQYF. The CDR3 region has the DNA TGTGCCAGCAGCGATACGCAGGGGTCCATCGATACGCAGTATTTT.